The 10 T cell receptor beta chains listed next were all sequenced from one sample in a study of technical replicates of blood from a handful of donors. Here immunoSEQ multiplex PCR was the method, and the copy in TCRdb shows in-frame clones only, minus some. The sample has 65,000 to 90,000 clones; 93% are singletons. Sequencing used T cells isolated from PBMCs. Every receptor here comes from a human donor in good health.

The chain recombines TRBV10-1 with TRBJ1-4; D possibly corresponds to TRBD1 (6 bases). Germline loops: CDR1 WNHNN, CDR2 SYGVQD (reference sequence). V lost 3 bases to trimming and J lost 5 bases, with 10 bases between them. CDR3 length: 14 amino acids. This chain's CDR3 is CASSEGGQNEKLFF. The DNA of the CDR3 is TGCGCCAGCAGTGAAGGGGGACAAAATGAAAAACTGTTTTTT.

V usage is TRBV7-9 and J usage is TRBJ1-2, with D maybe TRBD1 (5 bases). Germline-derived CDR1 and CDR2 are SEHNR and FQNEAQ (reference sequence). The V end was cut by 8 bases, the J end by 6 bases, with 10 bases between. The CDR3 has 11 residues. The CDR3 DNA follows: TGTGCCAGCCTGGCGGGGGATGGCTACACCTTC. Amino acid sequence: CASLAGDGYTF.

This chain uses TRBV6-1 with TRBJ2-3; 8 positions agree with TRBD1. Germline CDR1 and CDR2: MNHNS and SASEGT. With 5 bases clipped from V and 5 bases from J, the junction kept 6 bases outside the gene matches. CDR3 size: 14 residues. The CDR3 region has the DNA TGTGCCAGCAGTCAGGGGGCTTGGGGAGATACGCAGTATTTT. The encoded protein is CASSQGAWGDTQYF.

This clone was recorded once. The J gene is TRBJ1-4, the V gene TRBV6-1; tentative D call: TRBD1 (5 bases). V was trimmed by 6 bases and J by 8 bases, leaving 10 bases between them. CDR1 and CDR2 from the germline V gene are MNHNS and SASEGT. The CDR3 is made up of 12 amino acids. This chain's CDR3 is CASRQVGEKLFF. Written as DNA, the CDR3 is TGTGCCAGCAGACAGGTTGGGGAAAAACTGTTTTTT.

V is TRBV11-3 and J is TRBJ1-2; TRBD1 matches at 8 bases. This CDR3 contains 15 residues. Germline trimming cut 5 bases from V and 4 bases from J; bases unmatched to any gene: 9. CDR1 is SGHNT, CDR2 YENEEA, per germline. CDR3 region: CASSARQGKLYGYTF. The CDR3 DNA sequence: TGTGCCAGCAGCGCCCGACAGGGGAAACTCTATGGCTACACCTTC. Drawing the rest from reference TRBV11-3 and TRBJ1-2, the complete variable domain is EAGVVQSPRYKIIEKKQPVAFWCNPISGHNTLYWYLQNLGQGPELLIRYENEEAVDDSQLPKDRFSAERLKGVDSTLKIQPAELGDSAVYLCASSARQGKLYGYTFGSGTRLTVV.

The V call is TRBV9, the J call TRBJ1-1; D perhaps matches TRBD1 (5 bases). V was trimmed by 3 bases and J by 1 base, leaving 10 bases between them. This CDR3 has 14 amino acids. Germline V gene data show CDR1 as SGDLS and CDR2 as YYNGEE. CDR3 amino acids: CASSAFQGNTEAFF. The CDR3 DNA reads TGTGCCAGCAGCGCCTTTCAGGGGAACACTGAAGCTTTCTTT.

CDR3 protein: CASSLWPSTDTQYF. The CDR3, as DNA: TGTGCCAGCAGCTTATGGCCTAGCACAGATACGCAGTATTTT. This chain joins TRBV7-9 and TRBJ2-3; D unresolved. V was pared by 2 bases and J by 0 bases, with 6 bases between. Germline-derived CDR1 and CDR2 are SEHNR and FQNEAQ (reference sequence). The CDR3 runs to 14 residues.

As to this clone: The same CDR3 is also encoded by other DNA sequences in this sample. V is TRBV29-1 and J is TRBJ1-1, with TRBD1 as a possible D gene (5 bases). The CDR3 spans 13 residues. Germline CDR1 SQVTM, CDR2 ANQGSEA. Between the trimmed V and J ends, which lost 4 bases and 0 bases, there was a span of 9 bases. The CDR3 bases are TGCAGCGTTGCTGGGGGGATGAACACTGAAGCTTTCTTT. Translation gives CSVAGGMNTEAFF.

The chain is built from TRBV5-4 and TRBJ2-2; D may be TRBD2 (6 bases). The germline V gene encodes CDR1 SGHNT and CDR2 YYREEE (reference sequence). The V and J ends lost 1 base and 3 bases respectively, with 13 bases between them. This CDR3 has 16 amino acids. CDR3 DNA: TGTGCCAGCAGCTTGTCCAGCGGGTCTGACACCGGGGAGCTGTTTTTT. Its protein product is CASSLSSGSDTGELFF.

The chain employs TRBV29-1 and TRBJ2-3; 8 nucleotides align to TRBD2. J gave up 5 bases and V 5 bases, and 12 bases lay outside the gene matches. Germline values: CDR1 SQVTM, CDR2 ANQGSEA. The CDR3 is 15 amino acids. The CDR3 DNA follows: TGCAGCGTTTCGGGAAGCGGGAGAACGGTAGATACGCAGTATTTT. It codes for CSVSGSGRTVDTQYF.